One sample yielded the 11 T cell receptor beta chains listed below, sequenced in a study of blood T cell repertoires in COVID-19. Assay: immunoSEQ multiplex PCR; the TCRdb copy retains only in-frame clones and omits some. The sample consists of 150,000 to 200,000 clones, around 73% of them appearing once. The sequenced sample consisted of PBMCs or T cells enriched from blood (not recorded which). The receptors here all came from a woman aged 50 to 65 who had recovered from COVID-19.

This clone has at least ten counts. The chain links TRBV9 to TRBJ1-2; weak D call: TRBD1 (5 bases). The V and J ends lost 3 bases and 4 bases respectively, with 19 bases between them. This CDR3 contains 16 residues. CDR1 and CDR2 (germline): SGDLS, YYNGEE. This chain's CDR3 is CASSDPTKQTGYGYTF. Written as DNA, the CDR3 is TGTGCCAGCAGCGACCCTACAAAACAAACAGGCTATGGCTACACCTTC.

The J gene is TRBJ2-5, the V gene TRBV19; TRBD2 is a possible D gene (8 bases). The V end lost 3 bases, the J end lost 5 bases, and 16 bases lay between the germline ends. The CDR3 runs 15 residues. Germline lookup yields CDR1 LNHDA and CDR2 SQIVND (reference sequence). The DNA of the CDR3 is TGTGCCAGTAGTATCGGGAGGGGGCTTTGGGAGACCCAGTACTTC. Encoded protein: CASSIGRGLWETQYF.

V gene TRBV30 combines with J gene TRBJ2-3; TRBD1 aligns across 7 bases. This CDR3 spans 14 amino acids. V was pared by 4 bases and J by 2 bases, with 6 bases of the junction left unmatched. Germline loops: CDR1 GTSNPN, CDR2 SVGIG (reference sequence). In nucleotides, the CDR3 is TGTGCCTGGAAGACAGGGCTTTTCACAGATACGCAGTATTTT. Amino acid sequence: CAWKTGLFTDTQYF. Full variable domain (remainder filled in from reference TRBV30 and TRBJ2-3): SQTIHQWPATLVQPVGSPLSLECTVEGTSNPNLYWYRQAAGRGLQLLFYSVGIGQISSEVPQNLSASRPQDRQFILSSKKLLLSDSGFYLCAWKTGLFTDTQYFGPGTRLTVL.

The DNA for the CDR3 is TGCGCCAGCAGCCAAGGCCAACCCGGGTTAGATACGCAGTATTTT. Protein sequence: CASSQGQPGLDTQYF. The chain has TRBV4-1 and TRBJ2-3, with no clear D. This CDR3 has 15 amino acids. Trimming removed 1 base from V and 5 bases from J, with 13 bases in between. Looked up from germline, CDR1 is MGHRA and CDR2 is YSYEKL.

The chain is built from TRBV11-1 and TRBJ2-1, with 15 nucleotides matching TRBD2. Trimming took 5 bases from V and 12 from J; bases not matched to a gene: 11. The CDR3 contains 16 residues. Germline-derived CDR1 and CDR2 are SGHAT and FQDESV (reference sequence). The CDR3 reads CASSHPGTSGRLMQFF. Written as DNA, the CDR3 is TGTGCCAGCAGCCACCCTGGGACTAGCGGGAGGTTGATGCAGTTCTTC.

This clone was counted a few times. The genes are TRBV7-2 and TRBJ1-2; 7 nucleotides align to TRBD1. V gave up 0 bases and J gave up 1 base; unmatched junction bases: 8. This CDR3 comprises 17 residues. Germline lookup yields CDR1 SGHTA and CDR2 FQGNSA. The CDR3 region is CASSLALRQGLNYGYTF. Written as DNA, the CDR3 is TGTGCCAGCAGCTTAGCCCTGCGACAGGGCCTTAACTATGGCTACACCTTC. Based on the CDR3 plus reference TRBV7-2 and TRBJ1-2, the full variable domain is GAGVSQSPSNKVTEKGKDVELRCDPISGHTALYWYRQSLGQGLEFLIYFQGNSAPDKSGLPSDRFSAERTGGSVSTLTIQRTQQEDSAVYLCASSLALRQGLNYGYTFGSGTRLTVV.

The V and J genes are TRBV7-2 and TRBJ2-2; D unresolved. This CDR3 is 15 amino acids long. Germline CDR1 is SGHTA and CDR2 is FQGNSA. Trimming took off 1 base at V and 4 bases at J, with 10 bases between the two ends. CDR3 sequence: CASSLGLVGTGELFF. CDR3 bases: TGTGCCAGCAGCTTAGGGCTAGTGGGCACCGGGGAGCTGTTTTTT.

The chain links TRBV5-4 to TRBJ1-6; D may be TRBD1 (5 bases). Looked up from germline, CDR1 is SGHNT and CDR2 is YYREEE (reference sequence). This CDR3 has 13 residues. The V end was cut by 4 bases, the J end by 8 bases, with 10 bases between. The CDR3 DNA sequence: TGTGCCAGCAGCATTGGAGGGGATTCACCCCTCCACTTT. Translation gives CASSIGGDSPLHF.

The chain employs TRBV28 and TRBJ1-1; possibly TRBD1 for D (6 bases). The length of the CDR3 is 12 residues. Per the germline V gene, CDR1 is MDHEN and CDR2 is SYDVKM. Trimming pared 6 bases from V and 5 bases from J, leaving 10 bases between. The CDR3 bases are TGTGCCAGCAGGCCAGGGGAGACTGAAGCTTTCTTT. Protein: CASRPGETEAFF.

The chain links TRBV5-1 to TRBJ1-1, with D perhaps TRBD1 (6 bases). V dropped 4 bases and J dropped 2 bases, with 9 bases sitting between them. This CDR3 comprises 13 residues. CDR1 SGHRS and CDR2 YFSETQ come from the germline V gene. CDR3 DNA: TGCGCCAGCAGCGCGACAGGAAACACTGAAGCTTTCTTT. Its protein is CASSATGNTEAFF. The whole variable domain, remainder taken from reference TRBV5-1 and TRBJ1-1, is KAGVTQTPRYLIKTRGQQVTLSCSPISGHRSVSWYQQTPGQGLQFLFEYFSETQRNKGNFPGRFSGRQFSNSRSEMNVSTLELGDSALYLCASSATGNTEAFFGQGTRLTVV.

The chain has TRBV11-3 and TRBJ2-7; weak D call: TRBD1 (6 bases). Trimming removed 5 bases from V and 0 bases from J, with 8 bases in between. The CDR3 loop spans 13 amino acids. The germline CDR1 and CDR2 sequences are SGHNT and YENEEA. CDR3 sequence reads: CASSPDSSYEQYF. The CDR3 DNA reads as TGTGCCAGCAGCCCGGACAGCTCCTACGAGCAGTACTTC.